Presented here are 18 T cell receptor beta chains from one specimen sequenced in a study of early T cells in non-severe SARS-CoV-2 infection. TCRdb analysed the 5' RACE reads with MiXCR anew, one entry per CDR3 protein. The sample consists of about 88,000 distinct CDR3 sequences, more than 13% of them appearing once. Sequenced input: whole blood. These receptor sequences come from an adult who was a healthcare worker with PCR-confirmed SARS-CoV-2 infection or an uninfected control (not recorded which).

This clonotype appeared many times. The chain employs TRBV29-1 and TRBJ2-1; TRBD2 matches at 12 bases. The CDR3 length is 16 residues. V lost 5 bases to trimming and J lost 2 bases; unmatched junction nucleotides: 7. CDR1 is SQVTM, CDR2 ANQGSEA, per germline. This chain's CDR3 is CSVSRTSGDPYNEQFF. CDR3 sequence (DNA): TGCAGCGTTTCTCGGACTAGCGGGGATCCCTACAATGAGCAGTTCTTC.

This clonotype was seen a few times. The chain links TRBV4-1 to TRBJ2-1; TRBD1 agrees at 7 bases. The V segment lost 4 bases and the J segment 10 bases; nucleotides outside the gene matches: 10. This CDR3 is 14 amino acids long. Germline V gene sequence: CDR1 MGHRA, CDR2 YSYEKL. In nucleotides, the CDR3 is TGCGCCAGCAGCCGAGACAGGGAGATGAGGGAGCAGTTCTTC. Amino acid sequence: CASSRDREMREQFF.

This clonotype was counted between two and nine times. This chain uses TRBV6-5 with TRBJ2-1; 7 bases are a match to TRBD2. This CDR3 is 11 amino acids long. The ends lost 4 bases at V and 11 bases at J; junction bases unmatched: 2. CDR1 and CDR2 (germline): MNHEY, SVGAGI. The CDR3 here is CASSFSGQQFF. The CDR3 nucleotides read TGTGCCAGCAGTTTTAGCGGGCAGCAGTTCTTC.

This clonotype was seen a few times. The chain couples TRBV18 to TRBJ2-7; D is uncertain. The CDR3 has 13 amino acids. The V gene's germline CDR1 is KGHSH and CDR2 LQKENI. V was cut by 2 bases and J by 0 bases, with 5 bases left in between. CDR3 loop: CASSPGSSYEQYF. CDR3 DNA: TGTGCCAGCTCACCAGGGTCCTCCTACGAGCAGTACTTC.

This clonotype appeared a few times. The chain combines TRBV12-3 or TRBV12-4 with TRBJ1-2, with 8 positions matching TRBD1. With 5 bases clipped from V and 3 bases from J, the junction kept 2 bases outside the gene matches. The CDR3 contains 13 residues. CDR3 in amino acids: CASSDRGHYGYTF. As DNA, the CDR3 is TGTGCCAGCAGTGACAGGGGCCACTATGGCTACACCTTC.

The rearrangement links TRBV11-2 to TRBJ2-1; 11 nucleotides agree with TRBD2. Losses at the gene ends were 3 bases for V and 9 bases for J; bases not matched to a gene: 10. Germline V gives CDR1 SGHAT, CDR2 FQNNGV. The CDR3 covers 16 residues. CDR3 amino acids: CASSFLDTLAGGEQFF. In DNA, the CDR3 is TGTGCCAGCAGCTTTTTAGATACCCTAGCGGGAGGTGAGCAGTTCTTC.

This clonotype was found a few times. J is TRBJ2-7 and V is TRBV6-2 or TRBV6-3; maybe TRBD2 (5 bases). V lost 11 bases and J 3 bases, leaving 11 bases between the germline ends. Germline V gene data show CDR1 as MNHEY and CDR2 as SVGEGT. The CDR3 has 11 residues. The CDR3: CAAAGIYEQYF. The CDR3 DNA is TGTGCCGCCGCGGGCATCTACGAGCAGTACTTC.

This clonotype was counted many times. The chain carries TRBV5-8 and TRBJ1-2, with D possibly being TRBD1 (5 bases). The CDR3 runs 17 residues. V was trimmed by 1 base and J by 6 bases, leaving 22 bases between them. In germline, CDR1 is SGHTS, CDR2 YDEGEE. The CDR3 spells CASSLLGQAQVGDGYTF. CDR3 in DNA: TGTGCCAGCAGCTTGCTTGGGCAGGCCCAAGTAGGGGATGGCTACACCTTC.

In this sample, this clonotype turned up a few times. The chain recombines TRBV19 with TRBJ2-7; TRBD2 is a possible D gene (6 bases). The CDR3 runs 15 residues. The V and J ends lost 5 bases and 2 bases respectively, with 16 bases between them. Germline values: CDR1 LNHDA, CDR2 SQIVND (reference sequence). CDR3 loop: CASSGPGERAYEQYF. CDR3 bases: TGTGCCAGTAGTGGGCCGGGGGAGCGGGCCTACGAGCAGTACTTC.

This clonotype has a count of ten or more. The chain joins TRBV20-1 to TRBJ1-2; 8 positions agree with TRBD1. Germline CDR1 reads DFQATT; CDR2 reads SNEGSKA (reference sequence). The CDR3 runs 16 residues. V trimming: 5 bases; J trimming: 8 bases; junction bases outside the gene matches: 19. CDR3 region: CSAHLPQGGVSYGYTF. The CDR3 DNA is TGCAGTGCTCATCTCCCACAGGGGGGAGTTAGCTACGGCTACACCTTC.

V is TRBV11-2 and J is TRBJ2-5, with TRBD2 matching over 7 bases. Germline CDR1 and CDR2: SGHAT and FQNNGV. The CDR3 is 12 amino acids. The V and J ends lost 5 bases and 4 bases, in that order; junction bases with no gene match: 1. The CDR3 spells CASSRGRETQYF. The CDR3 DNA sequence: TGTGCCAGCAGCCGCGGGAGAGAGACCCAGTACTTC.

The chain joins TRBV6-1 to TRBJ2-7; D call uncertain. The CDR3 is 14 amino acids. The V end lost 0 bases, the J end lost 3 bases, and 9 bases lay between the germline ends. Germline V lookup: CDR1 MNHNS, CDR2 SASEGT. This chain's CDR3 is CASSEAQRFYEQYF. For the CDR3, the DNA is TGTGCCAGCAGTGAAGCGCAGAGGTTCTACGAGCAGTACTTC.

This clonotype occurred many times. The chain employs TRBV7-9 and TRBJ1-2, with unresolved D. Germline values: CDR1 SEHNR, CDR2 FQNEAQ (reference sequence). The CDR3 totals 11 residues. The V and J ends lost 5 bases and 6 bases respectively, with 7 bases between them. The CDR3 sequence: CASSPNDGYTF. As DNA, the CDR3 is TGTGCCAGCAGCCCCAACGATGGCTACACCTTC.

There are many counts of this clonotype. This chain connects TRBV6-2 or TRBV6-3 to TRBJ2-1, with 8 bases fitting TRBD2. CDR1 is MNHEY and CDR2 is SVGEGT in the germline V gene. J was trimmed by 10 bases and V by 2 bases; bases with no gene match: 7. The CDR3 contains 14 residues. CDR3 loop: CASSYAGRAREQFF. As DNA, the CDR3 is TGTGCCAGCAGTTACGCCGGGAGGGCTAGGGAGCAGTTCTTC.

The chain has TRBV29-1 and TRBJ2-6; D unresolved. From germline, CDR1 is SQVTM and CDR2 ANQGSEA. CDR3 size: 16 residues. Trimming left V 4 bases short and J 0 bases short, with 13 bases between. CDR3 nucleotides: TGCAGCGTTGCAGACCCATGGTCCTCTGGGGCCAACGTCCTGACTTTC. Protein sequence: CSVADPWSSGANVLTF.

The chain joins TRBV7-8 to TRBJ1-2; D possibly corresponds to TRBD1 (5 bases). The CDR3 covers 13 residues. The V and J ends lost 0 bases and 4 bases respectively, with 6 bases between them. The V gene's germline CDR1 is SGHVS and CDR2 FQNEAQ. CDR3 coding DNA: TGTGCCAGCAGCTTAGCAGGGGTCTATGGCTACACCTTC. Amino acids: CASSLAGVYGYTF.

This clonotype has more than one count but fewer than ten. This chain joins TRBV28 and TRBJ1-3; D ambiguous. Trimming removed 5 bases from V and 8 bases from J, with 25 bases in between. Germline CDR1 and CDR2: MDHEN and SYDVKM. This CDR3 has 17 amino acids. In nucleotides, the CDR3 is TGTGCCAGCAGTGATGAAACTCCGGGCTCCCCGGAGGACACCATATATTTT. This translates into CASSDETPGSPEDTIYF.

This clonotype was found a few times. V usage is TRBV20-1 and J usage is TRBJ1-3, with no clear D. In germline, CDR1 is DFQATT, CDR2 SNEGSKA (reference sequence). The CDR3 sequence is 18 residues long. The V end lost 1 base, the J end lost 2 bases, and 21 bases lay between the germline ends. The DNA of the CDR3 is TGCAGTGCTAGAGTCCTCCCGAGGGCCGTCCAAGCTGGAAACACCATATATTTT. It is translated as CSARVLPRAVQAGNTIYF.